The present entry profiles one T cell receptor (beta chain) with its context. Its specificity is unknown. The same CDR3 is also encoded by other DNA sequences in this sample. Primers included in the PCR were 60 Vbeta and 13 Jbeta primers. The table came from immunoSEQ multiplex PCR; TCRdb's copy has only in-frame clones and leaves some out. The sample gives over 100,000 clones, nearly 65% of which show up once; 4.5% to 5% is in the top ten. After removal of 6 bases from V and 2 bases from J, the junction contained 9 bases not matched to a gene. Germline V CDR1 and CDR2: MNHNS, SASEGT. CDR3 size: 15 residues. These data are taken from a study of cytomegalovirus exposure and HLA in healthy donors. Overall study results and limits: There were several of the most significant clusters that appeared linked to common viral pathogens in a later analysis. In a later analysis, at a false discovery rate of 0.05, about 17,000 TCR beta sequences matched HLA alleles.

The receptor comes from a human donor in good health. The chain couples TRBV6-1 to TRBJ1-2, with TRBD1 matching 7 bases. Material: PBMCs. CDR3 coding DNA: TGTGCCAGCAGGGGCAGGACAGGCGCGAACTATGGCTACACCTTC. Translation: CASRGRTGANYGYTF.